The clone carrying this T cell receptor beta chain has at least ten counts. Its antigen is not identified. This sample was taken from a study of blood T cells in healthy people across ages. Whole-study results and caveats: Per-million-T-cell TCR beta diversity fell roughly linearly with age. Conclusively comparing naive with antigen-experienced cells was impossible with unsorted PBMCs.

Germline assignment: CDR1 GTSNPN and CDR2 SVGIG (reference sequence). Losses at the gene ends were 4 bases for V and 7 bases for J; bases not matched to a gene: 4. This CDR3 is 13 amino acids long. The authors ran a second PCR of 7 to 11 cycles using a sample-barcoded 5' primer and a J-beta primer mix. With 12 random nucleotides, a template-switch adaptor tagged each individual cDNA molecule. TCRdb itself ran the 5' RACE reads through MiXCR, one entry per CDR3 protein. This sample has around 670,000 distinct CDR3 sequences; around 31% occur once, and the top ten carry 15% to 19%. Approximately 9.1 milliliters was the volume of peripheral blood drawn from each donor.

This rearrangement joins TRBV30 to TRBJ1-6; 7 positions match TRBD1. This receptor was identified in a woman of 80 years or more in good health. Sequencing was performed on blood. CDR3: CAWTTGLNSPLHF. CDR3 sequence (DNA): TGTGCCTGGACGACAGGGCTGAATTCACCCCTCCACTTT.